Listed here are 16 T cell receptor beta chains from one sample, sequenced in a study of CXCR3-negative and CXCR3-positive naive CD8 T cells. All TRB cDNA libraries came from 5' RACE performed with UMI labels. TCRdb re-called the 5' RACE reads; every CDR3 protein appears as one record, without DNA. The ten most abundant clones cover around 1.4% of a sample with tens of thousands of distinct CDR3 sequences. Sequencing was carried out using naive CXCR3- CD8+ T cells from blood. The subset here: CD45RO-CCR7+CD27+CD95- naive CD8+ T cells lacking CXCR3 (TNR3-). All receptors derive from a human donor in good health. Some clones in this sample may be carry-over from other donors' samples.

V usage is TRBV7-9 and J usage is TRBJ2-7; TCRdb names TRBD2, which stays unverified in the absence of DNA. In germline, CDR1 is SEHNR, CDR2 FQNEAQ (reference sequence). This CDR3 is 15 amino acids long. The CDR3: CASSPSAGRPYEQYF.

This chain links TRBV29-1 with TRBJ2-5; TCRdb's assignment of TRBD1 cannot be checked, as there is no DNA. CDR1 is SQVTM, CDR2 ANQGSEA, per germline. The CDR3 spans 15 residues. The CDR3 reads CSVEPGLQGMETQYF.

This chain uses TRBV12-3 or TRBV12-4 with TRBJ1-4. The CDR3 covers 17 residues. The CDR3 sequence is CASSLGEGGATNEKLFF.

The genes are TRBV28 and TRBJ2-3; TCRdb calls TRBD2, which cannot be checked without DNA. The CDR3 is 16 residues long. Germline V gene data show CDR1 as MDHEN and CDR2 as SYDVKM. CDR3 protein: CASSFWDSPPTDTQYF. Supplemented by reference TRBV28 and TRBJ2-3, the full variable domain reads DVKVTQSSRYLVKRTGEKVFLECVQDMDHENMFWYRQDPGLGLRLIYFSYDVKMKEKGDIPEGYSVSREKKERFSLILESASTNQTSMYLCASSFWDSPPTDTQYFGPGTRLTVL.

This rearrangement joins TRBV4-1 to TRBJ2-3; the TRBD1 assignment by TCRdb is unverifiable without DNA. Germline assignment: CDR1 MGHRA and CDR2 YSYEKL. The CDR3 is 16 amino acids. The CDR3 sequence: CASSQRQGSSTDTQYF.

The rearrangement joins TRBV11-3 to TRBJ2-1; TCRdb names TRBD1, which stays unverified in the absence of DNA. In germline, CDR1 is SGHNT, CDR2 YENEEA. The CDR3 spans 17 residues. The CDR3 protein is CASSSADRVSSYNEQFF.

The CDR3 region is CASSPTVGEQYF. V usage is TRBV5-1 and J usage is TRBJ2-7; checking the TCRdb D call of TRBD1 is not possible without DNA. The CDR3 loop spans 12 amino acids. The germline CDR1 and CDR2 sequences are SGHRS and YFSETQ.

The chain has TRBV7-6 and TRBJ2-1; the TCRdb call, TRBD2, lacks DNA for checking. This CDR3 is built from 15 residues. Looked up from germline, CDR1 is SGHVS and CDR2 is FNYEAQ. This CDR3 reads CASSLSSGSWNEQFF.

V is TRBV20-1 and J is TRBJ2-7; TCRdb designates TRBD2, a call that cannot be tested without DNA. The CDR3 extends over 16 amino acids. Germline V gene lookup returns CDR1 DFQATT and CDR2 SNEGSKA (reference sequence). CDR3: CSARPQRTSGSYEQYF.

The rearrangement joins TRBV4-3 to TRBJ2-1; the D gene TCRdb calls, TRBD2, cannot be checked with no DNA. The CDR3 consists of 14 residues. CDR1 is LGHNA, CDR2 YSLEER, per germline. The CDR3 reads CASSRDSSDNEQFF.

The chain recombines TRBV29-1 with TRBJ2-1; there is no DNA to check the TCRdb D call of TRBD2. Germline V gene sequence: CDR1 SQVTM, CDR2 ANQGSEA. The CDR3 loop spans 16 amino acids. The CDR3 is CSVLPPLAGSYNEQFF.

The chain combines TRBV6-2 or TRBV6-3 with TRBJ1-1. The germline V gene encodes CDR1 MNHEY and CDR2 SVGEGT. The CDR3 loop spans 15 amino acids. The CDR3 loop is CASTYSVLWNTEAFF.

The genes are TRBV28 and TRBJ2-1; TCRdb calls TRBD2, which cannot be checked without DNA. This CDR3 has 15 amino acids. Germline CDR1 reads MDHEN; CDR2 reads SYDVKM. CDR3 protein: CASSATSGVKDEQFF.

The chain carries TRBV25-1 and TRBJ2-1; TCRdb gives TRBD2 as the D gene, but with no DNA this cannot be confirmed. Germline values: CDR1 MGHDK, CDR2 SYGVNS. There are 16 residues in the CDR3. The chain's CDR3 is CASSEWGAGSYNEQFF.

The V call is TRBV12-3 or TRBV12-4, the J call TRBJ1-5; TCRdb indicates TRBD1, and absent DNA this call remains unverified. CDR3 length equals 14 residues. CDR3: CASSRTHSNQPQHF.

V is TRBV28 and J is TRBJ2-1; no DNA is available, so the TRBD1 call from TCRdb remains unchecked. The CDR3 has 16 amino acids. CDR1 and CDR2 (germline): MDHEN, SYDVKM. The CDR3 sequence: CASSRRGTSSYNEQFF.